These 8 T cell receptor beta chains were sequenced from one sample in a study of T cell repertoires in cytomegalovirus infection. In TCRdb, the reads were re-called with MiXCR into one record per CDR3 protein. Of approximately 990,000 distinct CDR3 sequences in the sample, around 31% were seen once. No antigens are known for them. This specimen was cultured CD8+ T cells from PBMCs, taken from culture after CMV antigen stimulation. All receptors come from a human donor in good health (CMV status not recorded). Some clones in this sample may be carry-over from other donors' samples.

This clonotype was seen only a few times. The chain carries TRBV4-1 and TRBJ2-1; D remains ambiguous. Per the germline V gene, CDR1 is MGHRA and CDR2 is YSYEKL. This CDR3 has 11 residues. Trimming stripped 1 base from V and 10 bases from J, with 5 bases between. The CDR3 DNA reads as TGCGCCAGCAGCCAAGTGACAGAGCAGTTCTTC. Translated: CASSQVTEQFF.

The V call is TRBV11-2, the J call TRBJ2-1; D might be TRBD2 (5 bases). The germline V gene encodes CDR1 SGHAT and CDR2 FQNNGV. The CDR3 is made up of 15 amino acids. V was pared by 5 bases and J by 7 bases, with 18 bases between. CDR3 nucleotides: TGTGCCAGCAGCCTGGGAGCTGGGATTTCGAATGAGCAGTTCTTC. Encoded protein: CASSLGAGISNEQFF.

A few counts support this clonotype. The chain couples TRBV7-9 to TRBJ2-1, with TRBD1 matching 10 bases. J lost 7 bases, V lost 4 bases, and 10 bases had no gene match. The CDR3 is 16 amino acids. Germline loops: CDR1 SEHNR, CDR2 FQNEAQ (reference sequence). For the CDR3, the DNA is TGTGCCAGCAGCTCCAGTGGACAGGGGGTATGGAATGAGCAGTTCTTC. It codes for CASSSSGQGVWNEQFF.

This chain uses TRBV27 with TRBJ2-5; 8 bases match TRBD1. Looked up from germline, CDR1 is MNHEY and CDR2 is SMNVEV (reference sequence). V lost 5 bases, J lost 4 bases, and 6 bases stayed unmatched. This CDR3 has 14 amino acids. The CDR3 is CASSPRGLRETQYF. DNA for the CDR3: TGTGCCAGCAGTCCCAGGGGGCTTAGAGAGACCCAGTACTTC.

In its sample, this clonotype was seen many times. The germline gene is not matched at one end of the junction; a read error may be the cause. The chain recombines TRBV7-8 with TRBJ1-5, with a tentative D call TRBD1 (5 bases). The CDR3 consists of 14 residues. The germline V gene has CDR1 SGHVS and CDR2 FQNEAQ. The CDR3 reads CATSPGGVGQPQHF. The CDR3 coding sequence is TGTGCCACCAGCCCTGGGGGGGTTGGACAGCCCCAGCATTTT.

V and J are TRBV12-3 or TRBV12-4 and TRBJ1-2; D gene ambiguous. The length of the CDR3 is 13 residues. With 2 bases removed from V and 7 bases from J, the gap between germline ends came to 11 bases. CDR3: CASSLMRLGGYTF. As DNA, the CDR3 is TGTGCCAGCAGTTTAATGAGGCTCGGTGGCTACACCTTC.

This chain uses TRBV7-2 with TRBJ1-2; no clear D gene. Germline CDR1 reads SGHTA; CDR2 reads FQGNSA. There are 12 residues in the CDR3. The V end lost 0 bases, the J end lost 8 bases, and 7 bases lay between the germline ends. The CDR3 protein is CASSLAQVGYTF. The CDR3 DNA follows: TGTGCCAGCAGCTTAGCCCAGGTCGGCTACACCTTC.

The chain couples TRBV7-6 to TRBJ2-1, with D possibly being TRBD1 or TRBD2 (6 bases each). The V end was cut by 10 bases, the J end by 5 bases, with 15 bases between. Germline V gene lookup returns CDR1 SGHVS and CDR2 FNYEAQ. This CDR3 spans 13 amino acids. The CDR3 DNA reads as TGTGCCACCATAGGGGGGCCCCACAATGAGCAGTTCTTC. This translates into CATIGGPHNEQFF.